Each of the 4 T cell receptor beta chains below was sequenced from the same sample in a study of regulatory T cells in long-lasting Graves disease. Construction of the TCR beta libraries employed iRepertoire HTBI primers in conjunction with Arm-PCR of CDR3 regions. MiXCR was run by TCRdb on the multiplex PCR reads, yielding one entry per CDR3 protein. The table lists roughly 500,000 distinct CDR3 sequences, roughly 13% of them singletons, with 10% in the top ten. Indicated time point: newly diagnosed GD, antithyroid drugs for less than 3 months. Generation of the TCR library employed RNA extracted from PBMCs. These data were also filed under a second study, of T cells in Graves' hyperthyroidism and ophthalmopathy.

The starting material was peripheral blood mononuclear cells (PBMCs), obtained at new diagnosis, from a patient treated with antithyroid drugs. The receptors were sampled from a man aged 25-45 years with Graves disease.

This chain connects TRBV29-1 to TRBJ2-3; 9 bases match TRBD2. V was clipped by 7 bases and J by 1 base; unmatched bases: 3. CDR3 size: 13 residues. CDR1 is SQVTM and CDR2 is ANQGSEA in the germline V gene. CDR3 in DNA: TGCAGCGCAGCGGGAGGTGGCACAGATACGCAGTATTTT. As protein: CSAAGGGTDTQYF.

The chain is built from TRBV6-2 or TRBV6-3 and TRBJ2-1, with 7 bases matching TRBD2. CDR1 is MNHEY, CDR2 SVGEGT, per germline. The CDR3 has 12 residues. Trimming took 7 bases from V and 9 from J; bases not matched to a gene: 6. The CDR3 is CASTSGGSEQFF. CDR3 bases: TGTGCCAGCACTTCGGGAGGTTCTGAGCAGTTCTTC.

This clonotype was observed many times. The chain uses TRBV7-9 and TRBJ2-2; D remains unclear. CDR3 length equals 17 residues. V lost 1 base to trimming and J lost 5 bases, with 17 bases between them. Germline CDR1 and CDR2: SEHNR and FQNEAQ (reference sequence). The CDR3 DNA sequence: TGTGCCAGCAGCTTAGGCAGGCTAAAAGACGGGACCGGGGAGCTGTTTTTT. Translation: CASSLGRLKDGTGELFF.

This clonotype occurred a few times. The genes are TRBV5-5 and TRBJ2-2; D not resolved. Germline V gene lookup returns CDR1 SGHKS and CDR2 YYEKEE (reference sequence). The CDR3 has 14 amino acids. The V gene lost 4 bases and the J gene lost 3 bases, with 10 bases spanning the gap. This chain's CDR3 is CASSPSSYTGELFF. CDR3 DNA sequence: TGTGCCAGCAGCCCTTCTAGTTACACCGGGGAGCTGTTTTTT.